This T cell receptor beta chain was documented in a study of shared clonotypes between healthy human individuals. Assay: immunoSEQ multiplex PCR; the TCRdb copy retains only in-frame clones and omits some. The sample yields 730,000 or so clones, around 72% seen once. All donors were Caucasian adults living in Nashville, Tennessee. The study, taken as a whole, reports: Measured sharing among donors was expected to vary with sequencing depth.

Points on this clone: Its antigen is not identified.

The sequencing sample was made of memory CD4+ T cells sorted from blood. The subset here: CD45RA-negative fraction. The TCR sequence derives from a woman in her thirties in good health.

CDR3 amino acids: CASSIARRGPGNTIYF. As DNA, the CDR3 is TGTGCCAGTAGTATAGCCAGACGGGGGCCTGGAAACACCATATATTTT. The chain couples TRBV19 to TRBJ1-3; possibly TRBD1 for D (6 bases). Trimming took off 1 base at V and 2 bases at J, with 12 bases between the two ends. The CDR3 length is 16 residues. Germline-derived CDR1 and CDR2 are LNHDA and SQIVND (reference sequence).